The subject of this entry is one T cell receptor (beta chain). The antigen this receptor binds is unknown. Base qualities are not at hand, and no much larger clone is one base apart. CDR1 SGHVS and CDR2 FQNEAQ were looked up in the germline V gene. From the cysteine through the phenylalanine, the CDR3 covers 15 amino acids. Solely the CDR3 DNA is kept, with 45 bases framed from the first base. The germline V end is reduced by 1 base and the J end by 4 bases; junction bases left unmatched: 7. These data originate in a study of cytomegalovirus exposure and HLA in healthy donors (dated by TCRdb to about 2017). Broadly, across the study: According to an earlier analysis of a few hundred of the donors, roughly 180 million T cells yielded 120 million or so unique TCR beta sequences and about 300 Gb of sequence data. The study aimed to test whether cataloging public T cell receptors could reveal signatures of past pathogen exposure. Four or five DR-DQ haplotypes were handled as single units for association and clustering because linkage in the cohort was strong. Rather than using new phenotypic data, the later analysis identified candidate immune exposures from TCR beta sequences and from how often those sequences occurred across donors. The study profiled the T cell repertoires of under 850 subjects by immunosequencing and related them to cytomegalovirus serostatus. Roughly 300 gigabases of sequencing data and around 88 million unique TCR sequences made up an early release that covered some 640 HLA-typed donors. Of the 300 to 500 genotyped donors, over 80% were placed in the genetic ancestry cluster associated with self-reported Caucasian donors. The study combined high-throughput TCR immunosequencing, statistical association of individual TCRs with disease status, and machine learning to predict cytomegalovirus infection status. In a later analysis, previously published TCR beta repertoires from 600 to 850 donors were re-analyzed and high-resolution HLA genotyping was added so that TCR occurrence patterns could be studied. An earlier analysis of more than 450 of the donors used high-throughput TCR beta sequencing to judge whether each TCR beta V gene segment behaved as functional or pseudogenic. Class I and class II HLA loci were covered by the typing at four-digit resolution. Across 300 to 500 genotyped donors of the cohort, an average of roughly 230,000 unique TCR beta nucleotide sequences per donor were sequenced, and roughly 20% of those sequences were non-productive. Along with the approximately 700-subject first cohort, a separate validation cohort of over a hundred different subjects was used. Typing coverage differed by locus: A, B, C, DRB1 and DQB1 were typed in roughly 629-640 donors, DQA1 in about 500, DPA1 in 606, and DPB1 in 450 to 480. Donor age, sex, ethnicity and CMV serostatus were collected together with the repertoire data. A later genetic analysis took genome-wide SNP genotypes for about 55% of the 666 donors and used that subset as a discovery cohort. Every discovery cohort repertoire had been produced on one sequencing platform. On the study overall, not on this receptor specifically: When HLA alleles, especially DR and DQ, strongly co-occurred, attributing TCR associations to individual alleles was difficult. V-gene and J-gene trimming of TCR beta chains was associated with a missense DCLRE1C variant in a later genetic analysis, and the association was replicated in an independent cohort. A group of highly shared sequence variants was considered likely to be a technical artifact of the sequencing pipeline. HLA typing was unavailable for some donors at each locus, so association tests used only the typed subset. Because counts were too low, more than 15 rarely observed V segments, including chromosome 9 orphons, were excluded from the earlier analysis of around 590 of the donors. Broadly in line with IMGT annotations, most TCR beta V segments showed up in productive rearrangements about 87% or about 30% of the time in an earlier analysis of about 500 of the donors. In vitro tests confirmed that a few of the cytomegalovirus-associated TCR beta chains recognize cytomegalovirus antigens. In a later analysis, TCR association rates were found to vary across HLA loci, with the most associated TCRs seen for DRB1 alleles and the fewest for HLA-C alleles. A later analysis found that HLA-associated TCR beta chains were more clonally expanded and had lower generation probabilities than equally common non-associated chains. In a later analysis, most CMV-associated TCR beta chains were found to appear HLA-restricted, with HLA associations seemingly driven largely by CMV exposure. A total of 150 or so TCR beta chains were listed by the study as associated with cytomegalovirus. In a later genetic analysis, fewer N-insertions in productive TCRs were reported among donors in an Asian-associated ancestry cluster than the roughly 700-donor mean. Linkage disequilibrium might explain the correlated functional status among segregating V segments, but an unknown experimental factor could not be excluded. Some IMGT-functional V segments, including TRBV6-2 and TRBV6-3, could not be told apart with the 87-base-pair reads, so those segments were excluded. Roughly uniform sequencing depth across donors was assumed in presence/absence analyses, although this assumption may not hold. Only TCR beta chains were sequenced in this cohort, and the absence of alpha or paired-chain data limited detectable features. Most TCR sequences were observed very rarely across donors, whereas some public TCRs were present in many individuals. The authors suggested that the approach could potentially be extended to other disease states and immunological phenotypes. A later analysis reported that several top co-occurrence clusters appeared linked to parvovirus B19, influenza, CMV and Epstein-Barr virus. Immune exposure information for the cohort was limited to CMV serostatus. In a later analysis, about 16,000 TCR beta sequences were associated with specific HLA alleles at a false discovery rate of 0.05. A further reported finding was that TCR beta sequences accurately predicted the HLA-A and HLA-B alleles for most subjects in the first cohort. The classifier was reported to diagnose cytomegalovirus status with high specificity and sensitivity in both the original cohort and the validation cohort.

Library generation was performed with the immunoSEQ multiplex PCR assay. The multiplex PCR relied on a mix of 60 forward primers for TCR Vbeta segments and 13 reverse primers for TCR Jbeta segments. A multiplex PCR assay on genomic DNA amplified the CDR3 region of rearranged TCR beta genes. The Illumina HiSeq System was used to sequence the amplified TCR beta libraries as 87-base-pair reads. Processing in the source paper ran as follows. A later analysis counted tens of millions of unique TCR beta chains across the 550 to 750 repertoires, and roughly 10 million of these chains were shared by at least two donors. To remove PCR and sequencing errors, raw reads were error-corrected and collapsed into unique sequences using a nearest-neighbor algorithm that merged closely related sequences. To assign V, D and J gene segments, CDR3 sequences were aligned to IMGT reference sequences. For a sequence to be retained, a match of at least six nucleotides to both a V gene segment and a J gene segment was required. A rearrangement was called productive if the CDR3 had no stop codons and remained in frame with V and J, and every other rearrangement was called non-productive. CDR3 was defined by IMGT convention, running from the second conserved V-encoded cysteine to the conserved J-encoded phenylalanine. In an earlier analysis of more than 550 of the donors, sequences lacking an unambiguous match to a single V gene segment were excluded. In an earlier analysis of several hundred of the donors, V segments were called functional above 56.7% productive rearrangements and were called segregating when the between-donor standard deviation exceeded 5%. A statistical classification framework was built for diagnosing cytomegalovirus status from the catalog of TCR beta chain sequences. In a later analysis, V and J genes were assigned by comparing TCR nucleotide sequences against IMGT/GENE-DB human TR gene sequences. A later analysis assigned CDR3 sequences and most-parsimonious VDJ recombination scenarios with the TCRdist pipeline. In a later analysis, each TCR beta chain was defined by its CDR3 amino acid sequence together with its V-gene family, and reads without a unique V-gene family were excluded. To address suspected cross-contamination and a sequencing artifact, a later analysis removed 550 to 750 highly shared, low-generation-probability nucleotide sequences. A later analysis calculated a clonal expansion index for each public chain from normalized within-repertoire ranks of inferred template counts. In a later analysis, generation probabilities were computed with a VDJ recombination model fitted to out-of-frame rearrangements, and the resulting probabilities were checked against IGoR. A later analysis scored TCR-TCR, TCR-HLA and TCR-CMV co-occurrence with hypergeometric tests, applying a repertoire-size bias correction to TCR pairs. False discovery rates were estimated in a later analysis by permuting HLA or CMV assignments 20 times. In a later analysis, co-occurring TCRs were grouped with DBSCAN, and TCRdist sequence similarity was added when clustering was performed within HLA-allele-positive subsets. For co-occurrence clustering, repertoires with fewer than 30,000 or more than 120,000 public chains were excluded, along with five or six repertoires with anomalous nucleotide sharing. TCRdb stores this immuneACCESS table with in-frame sequences only. Part of the clones is absent; in the studies checked, under half of the shortfall reflects unresolved V genes, and no reason is known for the rest. That table gives V, J and clone size, and the DNA gave D and trimming. Here the sample has tens of thousands of clones; approximately 82% occur a single time. The ten largest clones represent 15% to 20% of the sample.

The cohort was made up of roughly 670 healthy bone marrow donors. At the time of sampling, all cohort members were nominally healthy, though unrecorded immune exposures were likely present. The donor was CMV seropositive and belonged to the group of 250 to 300 seropositive cohort members. A peripheral blood sample was provided by each donor, and peripheral blood mononuclear cells were used for TCR beta sequencing. Genomic DNA was extracted from the blood cell samples with the Qiagen DNeasy Blood Extraction Kit. The material sequenced was PBMCs. This chain is built from TRBV7-8 and TRBJ2-7, and TRBD1 aligns with 7 junction nucleotides. The TCR sequence derives from a man between 65 and 85 years old in good health and CMV-seropositive. The DNA is as follows: TGTGCCAGCAGCTTAGAAGGGGGCAGAGGGTACGAGCAGTACTTC. Its amino acids are CASSLEGGRGYEQYF.